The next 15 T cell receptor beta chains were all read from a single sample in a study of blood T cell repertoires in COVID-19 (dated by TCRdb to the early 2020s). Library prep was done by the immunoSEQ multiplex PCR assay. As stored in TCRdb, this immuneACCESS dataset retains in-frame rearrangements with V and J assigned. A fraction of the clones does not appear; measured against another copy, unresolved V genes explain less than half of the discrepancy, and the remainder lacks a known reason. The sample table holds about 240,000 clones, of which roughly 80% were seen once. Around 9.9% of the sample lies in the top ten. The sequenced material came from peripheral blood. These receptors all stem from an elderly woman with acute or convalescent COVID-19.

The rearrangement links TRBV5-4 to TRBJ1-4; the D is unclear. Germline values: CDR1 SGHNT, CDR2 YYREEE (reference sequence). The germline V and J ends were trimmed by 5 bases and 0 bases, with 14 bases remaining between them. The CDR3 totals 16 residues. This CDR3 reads CASSRTGIATNEKLFF. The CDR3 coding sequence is TGTGCCAGCAGTCGTACCGGGATCGCAACTAATGAAAAACTGTTTTTT.

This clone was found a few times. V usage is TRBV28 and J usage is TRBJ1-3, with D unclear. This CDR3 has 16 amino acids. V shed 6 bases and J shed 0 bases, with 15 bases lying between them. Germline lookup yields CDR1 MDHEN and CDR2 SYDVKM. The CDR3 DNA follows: TGTGCCAGCAGCTTGGGTGGGCACGTCTCTGGAAACACCATATATTTT. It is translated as CASSLGGHVSGNTIYF.

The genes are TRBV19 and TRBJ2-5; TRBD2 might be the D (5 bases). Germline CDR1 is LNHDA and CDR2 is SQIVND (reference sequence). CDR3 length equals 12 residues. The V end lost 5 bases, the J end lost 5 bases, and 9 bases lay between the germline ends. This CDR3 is CASSQTGETQYF. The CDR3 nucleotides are TGTGCCAGTAGTCAGACGGGGGAGACCCAGTACTTC.

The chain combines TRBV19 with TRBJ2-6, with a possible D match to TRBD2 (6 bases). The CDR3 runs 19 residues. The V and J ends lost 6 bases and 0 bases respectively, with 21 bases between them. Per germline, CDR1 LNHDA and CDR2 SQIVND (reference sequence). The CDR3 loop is CASSPWGEGTHSGANVLTF. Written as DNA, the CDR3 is TGTGCCAGTAGCCCTTGGGGGGAAGGGACCCACTCTGGGGCCAACGTCCTGACTTTC.

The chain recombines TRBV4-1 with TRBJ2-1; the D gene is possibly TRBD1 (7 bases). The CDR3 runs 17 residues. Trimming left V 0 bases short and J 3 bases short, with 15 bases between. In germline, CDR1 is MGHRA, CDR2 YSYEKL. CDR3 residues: CASSQDPAGTDYNEQFF. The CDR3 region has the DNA TGCGCCAGCAGCCAAGACCCGGCGGGGACAGACTACAATGAGCAGTTCTTC.

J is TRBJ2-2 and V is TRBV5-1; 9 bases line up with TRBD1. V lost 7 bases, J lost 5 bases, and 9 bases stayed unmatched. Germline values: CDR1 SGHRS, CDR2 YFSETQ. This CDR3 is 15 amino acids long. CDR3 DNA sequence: TGCGCCAGCCACTGGACAGGGGCCGTGACCGGGGAGCTGTTTTTT. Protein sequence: CASHWTGAVTGELFF.

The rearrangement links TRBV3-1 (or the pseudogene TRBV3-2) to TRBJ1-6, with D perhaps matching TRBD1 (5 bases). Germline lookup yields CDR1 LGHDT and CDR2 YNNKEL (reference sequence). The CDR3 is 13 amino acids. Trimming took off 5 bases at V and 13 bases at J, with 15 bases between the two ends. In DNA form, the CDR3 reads TGTGCCAGCAGCGGGACTGACTCGGGGCCCCTCCACTTT. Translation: CASSGTDSGPLHF.

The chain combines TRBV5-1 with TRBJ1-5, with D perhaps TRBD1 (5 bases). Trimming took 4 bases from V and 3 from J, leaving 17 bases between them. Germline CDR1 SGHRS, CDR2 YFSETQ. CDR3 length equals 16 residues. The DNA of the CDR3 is TGCGCCAGCAGCCCCGGGGGACGGGGCGTCAATCAGCCCCAGCATTTT. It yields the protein CASSPGGRGVNQPQHF.

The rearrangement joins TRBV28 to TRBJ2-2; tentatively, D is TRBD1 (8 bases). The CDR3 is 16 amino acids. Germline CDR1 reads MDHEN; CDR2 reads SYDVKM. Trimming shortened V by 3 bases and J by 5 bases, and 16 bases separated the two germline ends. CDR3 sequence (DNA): TGTGCCAGCAGTTTGCTAGGACAGGGAGGGACCGGGGAGCTGTTTTTT. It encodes CASSLLGQGGTGELFF.

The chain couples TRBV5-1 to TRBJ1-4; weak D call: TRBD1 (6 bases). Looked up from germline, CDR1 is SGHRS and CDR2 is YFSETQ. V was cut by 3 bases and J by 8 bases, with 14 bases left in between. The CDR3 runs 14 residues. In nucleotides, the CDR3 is TGCGCCAGCAGCTATCAGGGGAGGGGGGAAAAACTGTTTTTT. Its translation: CASSYQGRGEKLFF.

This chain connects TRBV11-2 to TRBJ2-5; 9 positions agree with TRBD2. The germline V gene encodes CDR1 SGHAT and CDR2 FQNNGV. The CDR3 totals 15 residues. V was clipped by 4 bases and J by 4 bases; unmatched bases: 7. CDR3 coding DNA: TGTGCCAGCAGCTGGAGCGGGGGGCCGGGAGAGACCCAGTACTTC. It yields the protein CASSWSGGPGETQYF.

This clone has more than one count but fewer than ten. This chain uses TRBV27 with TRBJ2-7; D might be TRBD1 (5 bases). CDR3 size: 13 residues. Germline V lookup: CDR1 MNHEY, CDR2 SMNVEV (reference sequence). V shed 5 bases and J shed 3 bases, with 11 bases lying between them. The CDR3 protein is CASSPRQNYEQYF. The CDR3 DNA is TGTGCCAGCAGTCCTAGACAGAACTACGAGCAGTACTTC.

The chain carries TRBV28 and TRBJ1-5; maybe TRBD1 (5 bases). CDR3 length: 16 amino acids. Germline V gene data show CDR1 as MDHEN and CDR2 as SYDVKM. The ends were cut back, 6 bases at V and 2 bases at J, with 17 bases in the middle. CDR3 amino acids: CASRGGGGLGNQPQHF. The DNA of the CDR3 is TGTGCCAGCAGGGGGGGAGGAGGGTTGGGCAATCAGCCCCAGCATTTT.

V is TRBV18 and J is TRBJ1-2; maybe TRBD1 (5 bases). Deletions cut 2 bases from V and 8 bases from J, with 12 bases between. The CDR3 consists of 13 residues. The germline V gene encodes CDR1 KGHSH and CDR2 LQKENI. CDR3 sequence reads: CASSPTGGGGYTF. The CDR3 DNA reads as TGTGCCAGCTCACCAACGGGGGGAGGCGGCTACACCTTC.

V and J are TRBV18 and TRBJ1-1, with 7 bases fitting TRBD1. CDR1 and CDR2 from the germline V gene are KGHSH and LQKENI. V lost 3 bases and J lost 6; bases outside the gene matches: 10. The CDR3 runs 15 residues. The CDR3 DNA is TGTGCCAGCTCACCGAGGACAGGCCCGGGGGCTGAAGCTTTCTTT. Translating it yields CASSPRTGPGAEAFF.